This T cell receptor beta chain originates from a study of T cell repertoires in cytomegalovirus infection. Study-wide results and limits: Dominating the ex vivo response were TCR beta clonotypes that were CMV-specific and HLA-C-restricted.

With respect to this clonotype: The target antigen is unknown.

This CDR3 contains 13 residues. Germline loops: CDR1 LNHDA, CDR2 SQIVND (reference sequence). Trimming took 3 bases from V and 4 from J, leaving 9 bases between them. TCRdb independently ran MiXCR on the reads; one entry per CDR3 protein. The table records approximately 500,000 distinct CDR3 sequences, approximately 15% of them present only once. Source material: CD8+ T cells from PBMCs. The sequence derives from a human donor in good health (CMV status not recorded). Some clones in this sample may be carry-over from other donors' samples. The chain is built from TRBV19 and TRBJ1-2, with D unresolved. The CDR3: CASSILGSYGYTF. CDR3 DNA: TGTGCCAGTAGTATTCTCGGCAGCTATGGCTACACCTTC.